The 9 T cell receptor beta chains in this list originate from one sample, sequenced in a study of HIV-infected patients and healthy controls. TCRdb re-analysed the 5' RACE reads in MiXCR, keeping a single row per CDR3 protein. The sample has some 70,000 distinct CDR3 sequences; 15% to 20% are singletons. The sequencing sample was made of CD4+ T cells from blood. All receptors derive from a human donor in good health.

This clonotype was seen only a few times. The V gene is TRBV29-1, the J gene TRBJ2-3; 9 bases fit TRBD2. Germline CDR1 and CDR2: SQVTM and ANQGSEA. The V segment lost 4 bases and the J segment 5 bases; nucleotides outside the gene matches: 4. CDR3 length: 13 amino acids. CDR3 in DNA: TGCAGCGTTGGCGGGAGGGCGAAAGATACGCAGTATTTT. Residues: CSVGGRAKDTQYF.

There are a few counts of this clonotype. The chain recombines TRBV7-8 with TRBJ2-4; 8 nucleotides align to TRBD1. The CDR3 runs to 13 residues. V shed 3 bases and J 7 bases; nucleotides not matched to a gene: 2. CDR1 is SGHVS and CDR2 is FQNEAQ in the germline V gene. The CDR3 here is CASSFQGANIQYF. The CDR3 coding sequence is TGTGCCAGCAGCTTCCAGGGGGCTAACATTCAGTACTTC.

The chain is built from TRBV2 and TRBJ2-3, with TRBD2 as a possible D gene (7 bases). The CDR3 is made up of 19 amino acids. The germline V gene has CDR1 SNHLY and CDR2 FYNNEI. Trimming took 8 bases from V and 0 from J, leaving 27 bases between them. Here the CDR3 DNA reads TGTGCCAGCCTAGGGGGAGAATTTTCTAGCGGAAGGAGCACAGATACGCAGTATTTT. It specifies CASLGGEFSSGRSTDTQYF.

This clonotype occurred many times. The V gene is TRBV2, the J gene TRBJ1-6; D is uncertain. CDR1 is SNHLY, CDR2 FYNNEI, per germline. The CDR3 consists of 13 residues. V was clipped by 4 bases and J by 10 bases, with 11 bases between them. The CDR3 sequence is CASSGENGSPLHF. The DNA of the CDR3 is TGTGCCAGCAGTGGTGAAAACGGGTCACCCCTCCACTTT.

This clonotype was seen ten or more times. V is TRBV10-3 and J is TRBJ2-2; D remains unclear. The germline V and J ends were trimmed by 10 bases and 1 base, with 10 bases remaining between them. This CDR3 comprises 13 residues. Germline V gene sequence: CDR1 ENHRY, CDR2 SYGVKD. DNA for the CDR3: TGTGCCACAAGTGCCGGGAACACCGGGGAGCTGTTTTTT. The encoded protein is CATSAGNTGELFF.

V usage is TRBV20-1 and J usage is TRBJ2-5; perhaps TRBD2 as D (6 bases). The V end lost 6 bases, the J end lost 0 bases, and 17 bases lay between the germline ends. Per germline, CDR1 DFQATT and CDR2 SNEGSKA (reference sequence). CDR3 length: 15 residues. CDR3 in amino acids: CSALPTSLYQETQYF. CDR3 nucleotides: TGCAGTGCCCTTCCAACTAGCCTTTACCAAGAGACCCAGTACTTC.

V gene TRBV24-1 combines with J gene TRBJ1-5; D uncertain. Trimming left V 2 bases short and J 0 bases short, with 4 bases between. The germline V gene encodes CDR1 KGHDR and CDR2 SFDVKD. The CDR3 sequence is 14 residues long. The CDR3, as DNA: TGTGCCACCAGTGATTACGATAGCAATCAGCCCCAGCATTTT. Encoded protein: CATSDYDSNQPQHF.

The chain employs TRBV20-1 and TRBJ1-4, with a weak D call TRBD1 (5 bases). This CDR3 is 14 amino acids long. Trimming left V 2 bases short and J 1 base short, with 8 bases between. CDR1 is DFQATT, CDR2 SNEGSKA, per germline (reference sequence). The chain's CDR3 is CSARNTGTNEKLFF. The CDR3 region has the DNA TGCAGTGCTAGAAATACAGGAACTAATGAAAAACTGTTTTTT.

At least ten counts were recorded for this clonotype. The rearrangement uses TRBV12-3 or TRBV12-4 and TRBJ2-7, with TRBD2 matching over 8 bases. The CDR3 totals 14 residues. V trimming: 6 bases; J trimming: 3 bases; junction bases outside the gene matches: 7. The CDR3 DNA reads as TGTGCCAGCAGGTCAGGTAGCGGGGTCTACGAGCAGTACTTC. Protein sequence: CASRSGSGVYEQYF.